This T cell receptor (beta chain) stems from a study of CD8+ T cells in alopecia areata. V was pared by 5 bases and J by 1 base, with 8 bases between. Germline V CDR1 and CDR2: MDHEN, SYDVKM. The CDR3 totals 13 residues. Treatment denoted: oral pan-JAK inhibitor, 5-10 mg twice daily. RNA was extracted and reverse transcribed into cDNA as the sequencing template. Using immunoSEQ multiplex PCR, the repertoire was profiled, and TCRdb retains in-frame clones only, with some absent. This table holds under 150,000 clones, under 65% found once. V is TRBV28 and J is TRBJ2-5; D is perhaps TRBD1 (6 bases). The sample consisted of CD4+ T cells sorted from blood, taken at week 4, from a patient treated with tofacitinib. The clonotype was recovered from a human donor with alopecia areata. CDR3 amino acids: CASSRTAQETQYF. The CDR3 nucleotides read TGTGCCAGCAGTCGGACAGCCCAAGAGACCCAGTACTTC.